A single T cell receptor (beta chain) is shown here with its context. Assay: immunoSEQ multiplex PCR; the TCRdb copy retains only in-frame clones and omits some. The data show 30,000 to 40,000 clones, over 75% seen once. Germline V gene data show CDR1 as MDHEN and CDR2 as SYDVKM. J was trimmed by 3 bases and V by 5 bases; bases with no gene match: 12. The CDR3 runs to 17 residues. Treatment denoted: randomized to nivolumab then ipilimumab (arm A) or the reverse (arm B). The source of the sample is a study of sequential checkpoint blockade in melanoma. This chain connects TRBV28 to TRBJ2-5; the match to TRBD1 covers 10 bases. The clonotype was recovered from a human donor with melanoma. Sequenced material: CD8+ T cells sorted from blood (inferred from file names), taken from a patient given nivolumab and ipilimumab in sequence. The CDR3, as DNA: TGTGCCAGCAGTCCAAAAGGACAGGGGGTCACTGAAGAGACCCAGTACTTC. Protein: CASSPKGQGVTEETQYF.